The T cell receptor (beta chain) described here comes from a study of blood T cell repertoires in COVID-19. Only in-frame clones appear in the TCRdb table, and some are missing; sequencing was by immunoSEQ multiplex PCR. The table lists 300,000 to 450,000 clones, about 90% of them singletons. Which cohort a participant joined came from the clinical history participants gave. Cohort 3 recovered donors had two negative PCRs, clearance, or symptom resolution. CDR1 and CDR2 from the germline V gene are SGHDT and YYEEEE. The CDR3 is made up of 15 amino acids. Trimming removed 6 bases from V and 2 bases from J, with 17 bases in between. A single count supports this clone.

Sequencing used PBMCs or T cells enriched from blood (not recorded which). This TCR was recovered from a woman aged 25 to 45 who had recovered from COVID-19. The rearrangement links TRBV5-6 to TRBJ1-1; D not certain. Written as DNA, the CDR3 is TGTGCCAGCACCCGACGGGGTAGCCCTAACACTGAAGCTTTCTTT. It translates to CASTRRGSPNTEAFF.